This TCR beta chain was sequenced during a study of shared clonotypes between healthy human individuals. Study summary: There were three CD4 naive, three CD4 memory, two CD8 naive and one CD8 memory plates per donor. General study findings and limits: The four-donor shared clonotypes exceeded non-shared clonotypes in generation probability, with non-shared ones scoring lower. Relative to memory subsets, naive subsets generally showed larger estimated richness.

The CDR3 is 14 residues long. Germline-derived CDR1 and CDR2 are SGHRS and YFSETQ. For each subset, genomic DNA was distributed in equal portions over several immunoSEQ plates. Produced via immunoSEQ multiplex PCR; TCRdb's table is partial and in-frame only. Counted here are roughly 2.5 million clones, approximately 90% occurring once; the ten biggest clones make up 0.13% to 0.15%. This clone appeared a single time. Its antigen is currently unknown. The chain uses TRBV5-1 and TRBJ2-5; D is perhaps TRBD1 (6 bases). The DNA end is more similar to TRBJ2-7, so the J call may be wrong. The clonotype comes from a man aged 18-30 years in good health. Sequences were obtained from naive CD4+ T cells sorted from blood. The subset here: CD45RA+ positively selected. This chain's CDR3 is CASSLNRDMYEQYF. DNA of the CDR3: TGCGCCAGCAGCTTAAACCGGGACATGTACGAGCAGTACTTC.